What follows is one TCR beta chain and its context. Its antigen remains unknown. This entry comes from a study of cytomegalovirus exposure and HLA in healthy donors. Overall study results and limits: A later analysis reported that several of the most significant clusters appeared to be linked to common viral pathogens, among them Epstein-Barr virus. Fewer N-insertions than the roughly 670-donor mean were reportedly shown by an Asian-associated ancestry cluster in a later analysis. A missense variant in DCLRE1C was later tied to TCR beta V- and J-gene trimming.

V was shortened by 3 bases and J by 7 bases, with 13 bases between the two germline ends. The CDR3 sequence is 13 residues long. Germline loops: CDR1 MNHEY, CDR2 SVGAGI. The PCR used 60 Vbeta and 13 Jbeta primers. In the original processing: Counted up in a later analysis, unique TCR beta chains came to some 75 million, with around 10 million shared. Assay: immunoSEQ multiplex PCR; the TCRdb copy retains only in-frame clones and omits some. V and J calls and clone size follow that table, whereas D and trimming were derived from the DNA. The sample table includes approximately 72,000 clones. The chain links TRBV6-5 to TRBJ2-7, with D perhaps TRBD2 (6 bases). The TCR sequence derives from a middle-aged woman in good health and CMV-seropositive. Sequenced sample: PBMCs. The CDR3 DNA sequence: TGTGCCAGCAGTTATCGGACTGGAGGGGAGCAGTACTTC. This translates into CASSYRTGGEQYF.